This T cell receptor beta chain was captured by sequencing in a study of radiotherapy plus CTLA-4 blockade in lung cancer. Generated by immunoSEQ multiplex PCR, the TCRdb table keeps only in-frame clones and is missing some. The sample carries some 73,000 clones, approximately 73% recorded once. Trimming pared 0 bases from V and 3 bases from J, leaving 15 bases between. The CDR3 spans 15 residues. Per the germline V gene, CDR1 is GTSNPN and CDR2 is SVGIG (reference sequence). The clonotype was recovered from a human donor with non-small cell lung cancer whose response to radiotherapy plus ipilimumab could not be evaluated. The rearrangement uses TRBV30 and TRBJ2-7; a possible D gene is TRBD2 (6 bases). Sequencing was performed on peripheral blood, taken from a patient treated with radiotherapy plus ipilimumab. CDR3 loop: CAWSVGWGLLYEQYF. In DNA, the CDR3 is TGTGCCTGGAGTGTTGGTTGGGGACTTCTCTACGAGCAGTACTTC.